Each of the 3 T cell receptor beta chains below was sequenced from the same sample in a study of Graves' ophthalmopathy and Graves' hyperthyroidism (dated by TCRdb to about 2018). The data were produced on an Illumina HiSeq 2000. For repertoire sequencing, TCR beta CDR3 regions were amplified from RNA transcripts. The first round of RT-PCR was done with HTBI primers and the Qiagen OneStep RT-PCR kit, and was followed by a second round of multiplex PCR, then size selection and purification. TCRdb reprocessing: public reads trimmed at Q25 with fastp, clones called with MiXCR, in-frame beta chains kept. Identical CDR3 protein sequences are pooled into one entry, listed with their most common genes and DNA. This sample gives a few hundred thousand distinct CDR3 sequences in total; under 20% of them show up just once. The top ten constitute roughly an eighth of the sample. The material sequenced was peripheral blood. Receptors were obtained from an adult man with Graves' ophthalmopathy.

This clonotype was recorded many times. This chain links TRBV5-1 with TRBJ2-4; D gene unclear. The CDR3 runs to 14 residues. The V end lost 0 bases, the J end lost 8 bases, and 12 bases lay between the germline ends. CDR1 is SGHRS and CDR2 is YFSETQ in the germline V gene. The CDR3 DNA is TGCGCCAGCAGCTTGGACTCCGCCCGAGACATTCAGTACTTC. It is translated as CASSLDSARDIQYF.

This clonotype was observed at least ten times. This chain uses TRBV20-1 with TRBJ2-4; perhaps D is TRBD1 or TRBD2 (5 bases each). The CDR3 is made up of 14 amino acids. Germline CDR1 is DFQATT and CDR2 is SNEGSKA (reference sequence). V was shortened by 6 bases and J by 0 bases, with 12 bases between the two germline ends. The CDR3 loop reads CSAAGTVAKNIQYF. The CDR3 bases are TGCAGTGCAGCCGGGACGGTAGCCAAAAACATTCAGTACTTC.

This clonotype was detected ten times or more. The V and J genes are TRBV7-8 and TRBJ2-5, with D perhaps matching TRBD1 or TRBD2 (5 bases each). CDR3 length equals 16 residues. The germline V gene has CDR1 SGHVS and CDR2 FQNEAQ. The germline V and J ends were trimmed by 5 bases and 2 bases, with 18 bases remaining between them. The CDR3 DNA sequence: TGTGCCAGCAGCATCCCGGGACGGATGAAACAAGAGACCCAGTACTTC. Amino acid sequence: CASSIPGRMKQETQYF.